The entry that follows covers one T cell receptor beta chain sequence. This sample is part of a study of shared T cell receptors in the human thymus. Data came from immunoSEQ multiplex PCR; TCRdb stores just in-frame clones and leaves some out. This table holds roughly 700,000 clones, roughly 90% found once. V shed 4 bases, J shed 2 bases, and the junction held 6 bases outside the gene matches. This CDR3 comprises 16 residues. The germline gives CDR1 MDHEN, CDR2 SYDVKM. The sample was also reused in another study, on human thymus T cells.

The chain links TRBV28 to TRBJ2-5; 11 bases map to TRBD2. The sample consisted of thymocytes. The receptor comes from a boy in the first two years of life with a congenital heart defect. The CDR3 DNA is TGTGCCAGCAGTTCCCTGACTAGCGGGATACAAGAGACCCAGTACTTC. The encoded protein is CASSSLTSGIQETQYF.